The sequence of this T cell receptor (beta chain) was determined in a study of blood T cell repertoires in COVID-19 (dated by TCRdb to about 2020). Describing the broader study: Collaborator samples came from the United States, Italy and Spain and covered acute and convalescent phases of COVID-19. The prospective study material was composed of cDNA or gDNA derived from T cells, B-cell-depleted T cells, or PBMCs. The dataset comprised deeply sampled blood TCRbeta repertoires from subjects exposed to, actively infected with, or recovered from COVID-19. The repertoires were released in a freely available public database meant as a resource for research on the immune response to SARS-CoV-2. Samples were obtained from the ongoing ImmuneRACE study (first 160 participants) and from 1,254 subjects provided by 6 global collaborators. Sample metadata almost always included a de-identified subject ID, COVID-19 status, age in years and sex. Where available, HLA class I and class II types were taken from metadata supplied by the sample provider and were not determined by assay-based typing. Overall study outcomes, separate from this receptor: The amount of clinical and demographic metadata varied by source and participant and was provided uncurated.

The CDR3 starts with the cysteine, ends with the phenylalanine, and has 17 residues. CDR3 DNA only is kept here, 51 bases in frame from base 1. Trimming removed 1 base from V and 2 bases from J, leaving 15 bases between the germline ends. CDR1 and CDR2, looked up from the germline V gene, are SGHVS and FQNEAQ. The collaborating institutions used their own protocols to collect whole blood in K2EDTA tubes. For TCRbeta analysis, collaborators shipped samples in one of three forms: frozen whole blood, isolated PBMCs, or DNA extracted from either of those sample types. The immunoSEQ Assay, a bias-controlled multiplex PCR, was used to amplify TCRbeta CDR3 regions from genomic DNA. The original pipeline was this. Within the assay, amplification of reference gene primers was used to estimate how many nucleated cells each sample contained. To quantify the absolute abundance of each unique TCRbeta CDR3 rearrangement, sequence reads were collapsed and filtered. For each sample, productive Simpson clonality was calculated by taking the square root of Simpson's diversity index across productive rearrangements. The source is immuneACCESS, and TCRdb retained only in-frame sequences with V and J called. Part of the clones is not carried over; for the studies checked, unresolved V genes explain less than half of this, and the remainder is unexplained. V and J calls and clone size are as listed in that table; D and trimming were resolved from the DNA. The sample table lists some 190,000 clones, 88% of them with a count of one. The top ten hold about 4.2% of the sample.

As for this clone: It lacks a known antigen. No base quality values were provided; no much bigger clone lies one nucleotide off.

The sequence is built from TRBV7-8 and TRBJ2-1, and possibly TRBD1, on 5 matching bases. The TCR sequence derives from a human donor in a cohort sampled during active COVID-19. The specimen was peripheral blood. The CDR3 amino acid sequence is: CASSLDAWGLPYNEQFF. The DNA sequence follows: TGTGCCAGCAGCTTAGATGCCTGGGGCCTCCCCTACAATGAGCAGTTCTTC.